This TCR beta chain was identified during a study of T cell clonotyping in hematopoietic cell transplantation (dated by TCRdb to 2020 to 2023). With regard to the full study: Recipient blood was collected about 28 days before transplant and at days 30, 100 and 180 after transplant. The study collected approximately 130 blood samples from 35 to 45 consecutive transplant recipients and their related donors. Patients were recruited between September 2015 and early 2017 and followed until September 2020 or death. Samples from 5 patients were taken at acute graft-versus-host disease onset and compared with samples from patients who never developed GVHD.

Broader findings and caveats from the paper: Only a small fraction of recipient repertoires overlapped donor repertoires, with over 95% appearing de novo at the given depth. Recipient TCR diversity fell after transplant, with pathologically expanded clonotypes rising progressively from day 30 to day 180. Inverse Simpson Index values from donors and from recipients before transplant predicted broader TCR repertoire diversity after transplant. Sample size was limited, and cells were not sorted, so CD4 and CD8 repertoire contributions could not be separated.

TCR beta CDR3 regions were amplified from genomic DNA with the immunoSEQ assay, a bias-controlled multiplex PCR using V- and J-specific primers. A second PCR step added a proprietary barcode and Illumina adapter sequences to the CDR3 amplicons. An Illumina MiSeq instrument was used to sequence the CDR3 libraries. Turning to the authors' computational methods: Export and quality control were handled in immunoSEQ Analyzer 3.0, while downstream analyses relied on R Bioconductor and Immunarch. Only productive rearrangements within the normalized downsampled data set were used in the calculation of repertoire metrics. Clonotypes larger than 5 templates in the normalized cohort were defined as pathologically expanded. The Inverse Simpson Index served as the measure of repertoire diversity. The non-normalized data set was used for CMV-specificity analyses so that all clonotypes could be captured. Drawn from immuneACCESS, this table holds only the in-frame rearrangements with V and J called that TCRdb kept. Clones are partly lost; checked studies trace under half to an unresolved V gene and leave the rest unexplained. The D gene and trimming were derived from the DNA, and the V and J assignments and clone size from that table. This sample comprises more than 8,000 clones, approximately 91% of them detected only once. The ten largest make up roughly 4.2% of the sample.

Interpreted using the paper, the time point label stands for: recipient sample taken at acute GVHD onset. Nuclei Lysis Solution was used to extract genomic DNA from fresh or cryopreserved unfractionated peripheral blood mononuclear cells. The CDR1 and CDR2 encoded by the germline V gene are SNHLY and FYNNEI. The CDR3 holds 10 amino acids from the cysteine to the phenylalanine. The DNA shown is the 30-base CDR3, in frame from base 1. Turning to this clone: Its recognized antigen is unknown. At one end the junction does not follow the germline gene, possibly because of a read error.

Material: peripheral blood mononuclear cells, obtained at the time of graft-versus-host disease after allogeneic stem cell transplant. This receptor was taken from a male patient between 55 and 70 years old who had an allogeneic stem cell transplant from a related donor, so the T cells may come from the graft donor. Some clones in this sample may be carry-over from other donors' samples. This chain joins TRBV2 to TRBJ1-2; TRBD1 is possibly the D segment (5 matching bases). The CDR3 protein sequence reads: CASTLLGTIF. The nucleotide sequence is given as TGTGCCAGCACCCTCCTAGGGACGATCTTC.